These 23 T cell receptor beta chains share one sample of origin, sequenced in a study of cytomegalovirus exposure and HLA in healthy donors. 60 Vbeta and 13 Jbeta primers were used in PCR. TCRdb's copy holds only in-frame clones and misses some; the assay was immunoSEQ multiplex PCR. The table includes 190,000 or so clones, around 79% detected once. Sequenced: PBMCs. The origin of the receptors is a male donor in good health and CMV-seropositive.

V and J are TRBV7-9 and TRBJ2-3; possibly TRBD2 for D (6 bases). Germline V gene sequence: CDR1 SEHNR, CDR2 FQNEAQ (reference sequence). The germline V and J ends were trimmed by 1 base and 4 bases, with 12 bases remaining between them. The CDR3 has 15 amino acids. CDR3: CASSLGWREPDTQYF. In DNA, the CDR3 is TGTGCCAGCAGCTTAGGCTGGCGGGAACCAGATACGCAGTATTTT. The whole variable domain, filled in from reference TRBV7-9 and TRBJ2-3, reads DTGVSQNPRHKITKRGQNVTFRCDPISEHNRLYWYRQTLGQGPEFLTYFQNEAQLEKSRLLSDRFSAERPKGSFSTLEIQRTEQGDSAMYLCASSLGWREPDTQYFGPGTRLTVL.

The J gene is TRBJ2-3, the V gene TRBV5-1; the D gene is possibly TRBD1 (5 bases). The V end was cut by 1 base, the J end by 8 bases, with 17 bases between. The CDR3 covers 15 residues. Germline-derived CDR1 and CDR2 are SGHRS and YFSETQ. CDR3 in amino acids: CASSLPDRFPPTQYF. For the CDR3, the DNA is TGCGCCAGCAGCTTGCCAGACAGATTCCCTCCTACGCAGTATTTT.

This clone came up once. The rearrangement joins TRBV5-1 to TRBJ2-7, with 8 bases that match TRBD1. Germline V gives CDR1 SGHRS, CDR2 YFSETQ. Germline trimming cut 2 bases from V and 5 bases from J; bases unmatched to any gene: 6. The CDR3 is 14 residues long. The CDR3 spells CASSFTQGVNEQYF. The CDR3 nucleotides read TGCGCCAGCAGCTTTACACAGGGGGTCAACGAGCAGTACTTC.

Concerning this clone: One end of the junction varies from germline; a read error may be responsible. V is TRBV15 and J is TRBJ2-7, with 9 bases lining up with TRBD2. Germline CDR1 LNHNV, CDR2 YYDKDF (reference sequence). The CDR3 spans 15 residues. The CDR3 bases are TGTGCCACCAGCAGAGATCGGACAGTTGTGGCTAGCGGGGTCTTC. Encoded protein: CATSRDRTVVASGVF. The variable domain in full, completed from reference TRBV15 and TRBJ2-7, reads DAMVIQNPRYQVTQFGKPVTLSCSQTLNHNVMYWYQQKSSQAPKLLFHYYDKDFNNEADTPDNFQSRRPNTSFCFLDIRSPGLGDTAMYLCATSRDRTVVASGVFGPGTRLTVT.

This clone appeared a single time. The rearrangement joins TRBV7-9 to TRBJ1-2; unclear D gene. The CDR3 is 16 residues long. CDR1 is SEHNR, CDR2 FQNEAQ, per germline (reference sequence). The germline V and J ends were trimmed by 1 base and 8 bases, with 20 bases remaining between them. CDR3 region: CASSLVGERARGGYTF. CDR3 in DNA: TGTGCCAGCAGCTTAGTCGGGGAAAGGGCGCGAGGGGGCTACACCTTC.

The chain employs TRBV7-9 and TRBJ1-6; TRBD1 is a possible D gene (5 bases). V was cut by 2 bases and J by 9 bases, with 11 bases left in between. Germline CDR1 reads SEHNR; CDR2 reads FQNEAQ (reference sequence). The CDR3 runs 14 residues. CDR3 nucleotide sequence: TGTGCCAGCAGCTTACCCAGGGCTGGTTCACCCCTCCACTTT. This encodes CASSLPRAGSPLHF.

This clone was detected only a few times. This chain uses TRBV19 with TRBJ1-2; D is unclear. V was cut by 7 bases and J by 4 bases, with 10 bases left in between. The CDR3 length is 12 residues. Germline CDR1 and CDR2: LNHDA and SQIVND (reference sequence). CDR3 sequence reads: CASKDKPYGYTF. The CDR3 DNA reads TGTGCCAGTAAAGACAAACCCTATGGCTACACCTTC.

This clone showed up just a few times. The CDR3 protein is CASSQDQVENTEAFF. The CDR3 DNA reads as TGCGCCAGCAGCCAAGATCAGGTGGAGAACACTGAAGCTTTCTTT. The chain carries TRBV4-3 and TRBJ1-1; no definite D call. Trimming stripped 0 bases from V and 1 base from J, with 9 bases between. CDR3 length: 15 residues. Germline CDR1 reads LGHNA; CDR2 reads YSLEER.

The V gene is TRBV29-1, the J gene TRBJ2-7, with D hard to call. V dropped 3 bases and J dropped 2 bases, with 8 bases sitting between them. CDR3 length: 12 residues. Per the germline V gene, CDR1 is SQVTM and CDR2 is ANQGSEA. CDR3 nucleotides: TGCAGCGTTGACGGCGGAGCCTACGAGCAGTACTTC. Encoded protein: CSVDGGAYEQYF.

This chain links TRBV6-5 with TRBJ2-7, with 7 bases that match TRBD2. Germline V gene sequence: CDR1 MNHEY, CDR2 SVGAGI. This CDR3 is built from 16 residues. Trimming removed 2 bases from V and 3 bases from J; junction bases left unmatched: 10. The CDR3 coding sequence is TGTGCCAGCAGTTACACTACGGGGCGGGAGTTCTACGAGCAGTACTTC. This translates into CASSYTTGREFYEQYF.

This chain joins TRBV6-5 and TRBJ2-7; D might be TRBD2 (6 bases). V dropped 6 bases and J dropped 1 base, with 16 bases sitting between them. In germline, CDR1 is MNHEY, CDR2 SVGAGI. There are 15 residues in the CDR3. Here the CDR3 reads CASRAAGTRSYEQYF. CDR3 bases: TGTGCCAGCAGGGCGGCTGGGACTCGGTCCTACGAGCAGTACTTC.

The chain has TRBV7-9 and TRBJ2-7; a possible D gene is TRBD2 (5 bases). Germline V lookup: CDR1 SEHNR, CDR2 FQNEAQ (reference sequence). The CDR3 runs 17 residues. V lost 3 bases and J lost 6, with 24 bases in between. The CDR3 bases are TGTGCCAGCAGCTTCTCTATACCCGAGTGGGAGCTGGGCGAGCAGTACTTC. Residues: CASSFSIPEWELGEQYF. The complete variable domain, with remaining parts taken from reference TRBV7-9 and TRBJ2-7, reads DTGVSQNPRHKITKRGQNVTFRCDPISEHNRLYWYRQTLGQGPEFLTYFQNEAQLEKSRLLSDRFSAERPKGSFSTLEIQRTEQGDSAMYLCASSFSIPEWELGEQYFGPGTRLTVT.

DNA of the CDR3: TGTGCCAGCAGTCCTCGGACTAGCACAGATACGCAGTATTTT. It encodes CASSPRTSTDTQYF. The rearrangement links TRBV28 to TRBJ2-3; D perhaps matches TRBD2 (5 bases). The CDR3 is made up of 14 amino acids. From germline, CDR1 is MDHEN and CDR2 SYDVKM. V lost 5 bases and J 0 bases, leaving 9 bases between the germline ends.

In its sample, this clone was seen once. CDR3 amino acids: CASSSQMGGRSDEQFF. The CDR3, as DNA: TGTGCCAGCAGCTCCCAGATGGGCGGGAGGAGTGATGAGCAGTTCTTC. The V call is TRBV7-9, the J call TRBJ2-1; 8 positions match TRBD2. CDR1 is SEHNR and CDR2 is FQNEAQ in the germline V gene (reference sequence). The CDR3 runs 16 residues. J was trimmed by 8 bases and V by 4 bases; bases with no gene match: 13.

The V and J genes are TRBV25-1 and TRBJ2-3, with 7 nucleotides matching TRBD2. The germline CDR1 and CDR2 sequences are MGHDK and SYGVNS. This CDR3 contains 17 residues. J lost 2 bases, V lost 5 bases, and 13 bases had no gene match. CDR3 nucleotide sequence: TGTGCCAGCAGTCCCTACGCGGGGGTCCTGGACACAGATACGCAGTATTTT. This translates into CASSPYAGVLDTDTQYF.

The J gene is TRBJ2-7, the V gene TRBV4-2; D is ambiguous. V lost 0 bases, J lost 1 base, and 4 bases lay in between. Germline V lookup: CDR1 LGHNA, CDR2 YNFKEQ. This CDR3 has 13 amino acids. The CDR3 DNA sequence: TGTGCCAGCAGCCAAGACAGGTCCTACGAGCAGTACTTC. Translating gives CASSQDRSYEQYF.

As for this clone: Mismatch with germline at one junction end may stem from a read error. The chain uses TRBV28 and TRBJ1-6; TRBD1 matches 8 bases. The CDR3 length is 14 residues. The germline V gene encodes CDR1 MDHEN and CDR2 SYDVKM. The CDR3, as DNA: TGTGCCAGCAGTAGCAGTTTCCTCCCTCAGGGGGCGGAATTT. Translated: CASSSSFLPQGAEF.

The V and J genes are TRBV18 and TRBJ2-6; 8 bases agree with TRBD2. From germline, CDR1 is KGHSH and CDR2 LQKENI. This CDR3 has 21 amino acids. V was pared by 3 bases and J by 1 base, with 17 bases of the junction left unmatched. This CDR3 is CASSPRPFNSGTTSGANVLTF. CDR3 in DNA: TGTGCCAGCTCACCGAGGCCTTTCAATAGCGGGACCACTTCTGGGGCCAACGTCCTGACTTTC.

This clone came up once. This rearrangement joins TRBV4-1 to TRBJ1-5; maybe TRBD1 (6 bases). CDR1 and CDR2 from the germline V gene are MGHRA and YSYEKL. V gave up 0 bases and J gave up 6 bases, with 12 bases separating them. This CDR3 comprises 15 residues. CDR3 protein: CASSQDGTGSQPQHF. Written as DNA, the CDR3 is TGCGCCAGCAGCCAAGATGGAACAGGGAGTCAGCCCCAGCATTTT.

This rearrangement joins TRBV7-9 to TRBJ2-7; D is possibly TRBD2 (5 bases). This CDR3 is 15 amino acids long. Germline-derived CDR1 and CDR2 are SEHNR and FQNEAQ (reference sequence). V gave up 2 bases and J gave up 3 bases, with 14 bases separating them. As DNA, the CDR3 is TGTGCCAGCAGCTTACCCACTTCAGGAGGCTACGAGCAGTACTTC. Translating gives CASSLPTSGGYEQYF.

The chain recombines TRBV6-6 with TRBJ2-7; D gene unclear. V was shortened by 5 bases and J by 0 bases, with 11 bases between the two germline ends. Germline values: CDR1 MNHNY, CDR2 SVGAGI (reference sequence). The CDR3 totals 14 residues. CDR3 DNA sequence: TGTGCCAGCAGTGCTAGAATAGACTCCTACGAGCAGTACTTC. Its translation: CASSARIDSYEQYF.

This clone came up once. The V call is TRBV10-3, the J call TRBJ2-1, with D perhaps matching TRBD2 (5 bases). The CDR3 runs to 15 residues. Germline lookup yields CDR1 ENHRY and CDR2 SYGVKD. V lost 9 bases, J lost 0 bases, and 15 bases lay in between. The CDR3 loop reads CAIRAERSSYNEQFF. The CDR3 DNA reads TGTGCCATAAGGGCCGAGCGGAGCTCCTACAATGAGCAGTTCTTC.

This chain uses TRBV5-1 with TRBJ2-3; 8 nucleotides align to TRBD2. This CDR3 spans 18 amino acids. Germline CDR1 reads SGHRS; CDR2 reads YFSETQ. V trimming: 4 bases; J trimming: 4 bases; junction bases outside the gene matches: 17. The CDR3: CASSGSYLVAGLADTQYF. Here the CDR3 DNA reads TGCGCCAGCAGCGGATCATATCTGGTAGCGGGGTTGGCAGATACGCAGTATTTT.